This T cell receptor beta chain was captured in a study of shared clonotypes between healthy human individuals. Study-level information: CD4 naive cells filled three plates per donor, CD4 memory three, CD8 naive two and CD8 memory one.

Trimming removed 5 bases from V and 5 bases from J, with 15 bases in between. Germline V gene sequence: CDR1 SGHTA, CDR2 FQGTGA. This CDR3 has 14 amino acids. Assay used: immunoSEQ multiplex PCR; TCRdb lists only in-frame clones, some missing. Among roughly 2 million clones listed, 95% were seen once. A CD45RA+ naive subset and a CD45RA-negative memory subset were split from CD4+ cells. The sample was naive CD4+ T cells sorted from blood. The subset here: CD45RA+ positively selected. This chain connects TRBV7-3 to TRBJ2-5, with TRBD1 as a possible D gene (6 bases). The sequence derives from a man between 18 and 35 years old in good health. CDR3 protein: CASSPGTIGETQYF. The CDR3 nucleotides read TGTGCCAGCAGCCCCGGGACAATAGGGGAGACCCAGTACTTC.